This is a list of T cell receptor beta chains from one sample in a study of cytomegalovirus exposure and HLA in healthy donors. The table came from immunoSEQ multiplex PCR; TCRdb's copy has only in-frame clones and leaves some out. This sample's clone table lists 130,000 to 150,000 clones. Material for sequencing was PBMCs. These receptor sequences come from a man in his forties in good health and CMV-seronegative. Each CDR3 is given with its conserved first and last residue. The order of the fields is D gene, J gene, V gene, CDR3 protein, CDR3 DNA. The D gene is left open where the match is weak.

. | TRBJ1-1 | TRBV2 | CASSPRGMNTEAFF | TGTGCCAGCAGTCCAAGGGGGATGAACACTGAAGCTTTCTTT
TRBD1 | TRBJ1-2 | TRBV28 | CASTSGQGIYGYTF | TGTGCCAGCACCTCGGGACAGGGGATCTATGGCTACACCTTC
TRBD1 | TRBJ2-5 | TRBV2 | CASSRSGTGKETQYF | TGTGCCAGCAGTCGGTCCGGGACAGGGAAAGAGACCCAGTACTTC
. | TRBJ2-7 | TRBV21-1 | CASSTPSGGVYEQYF | TGTGCCAGCAGCACCCCTAGCGGGGGAGTCTACGAGCAGTACTTC
TRBD1 | TRBJ1-6 | TRBV9 | CASSPRTGPNNSPLHF | TGTGCCAGCAGCCCCAGGACAGGGCCAAATAATTCACCCCTCCACTTT
TRBD1 | TRBJ2-7 | TRBV6-1 | CASSPDRGWGWEQYF | TGTGCCAGCAGTCCTGACAGGGGGTGGGGTTGGGAGCAGTACTTC
. | TRBJ1-1 | TRBV9 | CASSVEQRVNTEAFF | TGTGCCAGCAGCGTAGAACAGCGGGTGAACACTGAAGCTTTCTTT
. | TRBJ2-7 | TRBV7-9 | CASNRQGLYEQYF | TGTGCCAGCAATAGGCAGGGCCTCTACGAGCAGTACTTC
. | TRBJ2-7 | TRBV7-2 | CASSPPGSYEQYF | TGTGCCAGCAGTCCCCCAGGGTCCTACGAGCAGTACTTC
TRBD1 | TRBJ1-5 | TRBV7-2 | CASSLGQGGTQPQHF | TGTGCCAGCAGCTTAGGGCAGGGGGGTACTCAGCCCCAGCATTTT
. | TRBJ1-3 | TRBV7-9 | CASSLGTGNTIYF | TGTGCCAGCAGCTTAGGGACAGGAAACACCATATATTTT